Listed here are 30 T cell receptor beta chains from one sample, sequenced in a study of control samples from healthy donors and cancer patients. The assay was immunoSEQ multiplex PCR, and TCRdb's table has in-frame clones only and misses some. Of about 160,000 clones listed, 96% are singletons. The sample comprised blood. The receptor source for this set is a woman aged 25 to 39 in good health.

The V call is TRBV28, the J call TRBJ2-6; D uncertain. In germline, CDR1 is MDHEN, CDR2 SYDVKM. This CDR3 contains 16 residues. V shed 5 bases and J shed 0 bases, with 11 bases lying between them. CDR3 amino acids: CASSHLLDSGANVLTF. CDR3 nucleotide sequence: TGTGCCAGCAGTCACCTCTTGGACTCTGGGGCCAACGTCCTGACTTTC.

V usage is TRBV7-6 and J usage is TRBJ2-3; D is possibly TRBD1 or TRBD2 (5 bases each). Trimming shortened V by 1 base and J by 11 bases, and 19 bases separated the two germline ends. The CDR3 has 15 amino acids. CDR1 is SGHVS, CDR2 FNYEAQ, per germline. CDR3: CASSLDSPGIGGQYF. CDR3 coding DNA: TGTGCCAGCAGCTTAGATAGCCCCGGTATTGGGGGGCAGTATTTT. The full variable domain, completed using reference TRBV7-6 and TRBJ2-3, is GAGVSQSPRYKVTKRGQDVALRCDPISGHVSLYWYRQALGQGPEFLTYFNYEAQQDKSGLPNDRFSAERPEGSISTLTIQRTEQRDSAMYRCASSLDSPGIGGQYFGPGTRLTVL.

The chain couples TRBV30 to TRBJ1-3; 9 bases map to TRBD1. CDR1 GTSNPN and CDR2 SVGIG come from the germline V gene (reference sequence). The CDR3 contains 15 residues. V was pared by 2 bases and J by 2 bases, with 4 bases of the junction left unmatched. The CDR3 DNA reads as TGTGCCTGGAGTTTCAGACAGGGGGCTGGAAACACCATATATTTT. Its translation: CAWSFRQGAGNTIYF. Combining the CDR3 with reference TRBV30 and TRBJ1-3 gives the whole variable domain SQTIHQWPATLVQPVGSPLSLECTVEGTSNPNLYWYRQAAGRGLQLLFYSVGIGQISSEVPQNLSASRPQDRQFILSSKKLLLSDSGFYLCAWSFRQGAGNTIYFGEGSWLTVV.

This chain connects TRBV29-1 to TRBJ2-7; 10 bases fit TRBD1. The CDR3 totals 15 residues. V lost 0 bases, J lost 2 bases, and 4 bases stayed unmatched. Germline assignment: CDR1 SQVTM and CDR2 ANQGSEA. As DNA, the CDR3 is TGCAGCGTTGAAGAGAGGGGACAGGGGACCTACGAGCAGTACTTC. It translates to CSVEERGQGTYEQYF.

The CDR3 region has the DNA TGTGCCTGCTTGACGGGGCCATCAAGTGGGTTGTTTTTT. It encodes CACLTGPSSGLFF. V gene TRBV30 combines with J gene TRBJ1-4, with D tentatively TRBD1 (5 bases). V shed 6 bases and J shed 15 bases, with 23 bases lying between them. Germline-derived CDR1 and CDR2 are GTSNPN and SVGIG (reference sequence). There are 13 residues in the CDR3. Full variable domain (missing parts from reference TRBV30 and TRBJ1-4): SQTIHQWPATLVQPVGSPLSLECTVEGTSNPNLYWYRQAAGRGLQLLFYSVGIGQISSEVPQNLSASRPQDRQFILSSKKLLLSDSGFYLCACLTGPSSGLFFGSGTQLSVL.

CDR3 region: CASSLGLAVYNEQFF. The DNA of the CDR3 is TGCGCCAGCAGCTTGGGACTAGCGGTCTACAATGAGCAGTTCTTC. V and J are TRBV5-1 and TRBJ2-1; TRBD2 matches 9 bases. The CDR3 length is 15 residues. From germline, CDR1 is SGHRS and CDR2 YFSETQ. V lost 0 bases, J lost 3 bases, and 1 base stayed unmatched.

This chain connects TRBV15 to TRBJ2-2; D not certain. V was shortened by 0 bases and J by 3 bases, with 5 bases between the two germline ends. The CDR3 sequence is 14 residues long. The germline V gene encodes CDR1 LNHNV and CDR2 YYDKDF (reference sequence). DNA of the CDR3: TGTGCCACCAGCAGAGAACGGTACACCGGGGAGCTGTTTTTT. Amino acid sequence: CATSRERYTGELFF.

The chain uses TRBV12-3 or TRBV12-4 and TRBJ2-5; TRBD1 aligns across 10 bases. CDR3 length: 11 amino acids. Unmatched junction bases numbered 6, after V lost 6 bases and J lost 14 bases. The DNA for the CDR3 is TGTGCCAGCAGACGACAGGGGGCGCTTTACTTC. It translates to CASRRQGALYF.

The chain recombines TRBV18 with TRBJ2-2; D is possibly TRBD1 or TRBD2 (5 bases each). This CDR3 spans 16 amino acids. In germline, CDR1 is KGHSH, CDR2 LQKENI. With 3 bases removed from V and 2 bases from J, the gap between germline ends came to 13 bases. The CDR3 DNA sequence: TGTGCCAGCTCACCGTTACCGGGACGAAACACCGGGGAGCTGTTTTTT. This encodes CASSPLPGRNTGELFF. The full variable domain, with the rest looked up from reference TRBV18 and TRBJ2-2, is NAGVMQNPRHLVRRRGQEARLRCSPMKGHSHVYWYRQLPEEGLKFMVYLQKENIIDESGMPKERFSAEFPKEGPSILRIQQVVRGDSAAYFCASSPLPGRNTGELFFGEGSRLTVL.

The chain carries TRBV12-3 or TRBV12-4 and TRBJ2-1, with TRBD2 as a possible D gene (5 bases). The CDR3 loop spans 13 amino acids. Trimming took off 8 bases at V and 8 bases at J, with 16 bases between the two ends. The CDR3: CASGGPSFHEQFF. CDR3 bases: TGTGCCAGCGGTGGACCTAGCTTCCATGAGCAGTTCTTC.

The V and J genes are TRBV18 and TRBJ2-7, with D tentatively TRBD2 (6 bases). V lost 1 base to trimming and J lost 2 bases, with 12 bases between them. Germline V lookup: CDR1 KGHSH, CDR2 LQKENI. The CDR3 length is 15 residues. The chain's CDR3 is CASSPRGGVTYEQYF. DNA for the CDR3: TGTGCCAGCTCACCACGTGGCGGGGTAACCTACGAGCAGTACTTC.

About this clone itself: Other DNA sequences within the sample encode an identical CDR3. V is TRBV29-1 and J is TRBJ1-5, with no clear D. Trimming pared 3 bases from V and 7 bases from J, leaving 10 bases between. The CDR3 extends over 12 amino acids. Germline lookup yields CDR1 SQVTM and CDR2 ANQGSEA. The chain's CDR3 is CSVEGDGQPQHF. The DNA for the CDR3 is TGCAGCGTTGAGGGTGACGGGCAGCCCCAGCATTTT.

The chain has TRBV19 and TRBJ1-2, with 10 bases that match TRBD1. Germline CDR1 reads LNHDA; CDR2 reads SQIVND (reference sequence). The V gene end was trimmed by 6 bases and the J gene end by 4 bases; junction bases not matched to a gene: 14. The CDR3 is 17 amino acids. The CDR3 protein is CASRKPGGGQGTYGYTF. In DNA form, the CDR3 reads TGTGCCAGTAGAAAACCTGGGGGGGGACAGGGGACCTATGGCTACACCTTC.

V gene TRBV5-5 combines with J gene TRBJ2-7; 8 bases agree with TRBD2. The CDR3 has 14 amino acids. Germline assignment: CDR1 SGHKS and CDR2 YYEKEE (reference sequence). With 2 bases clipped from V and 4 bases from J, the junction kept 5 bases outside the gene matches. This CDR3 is CASSFSLAAYEQYF. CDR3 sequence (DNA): TGTGCCAGCAGCTTCTCACTAGCGGCTTACGAGCAGTACTTC.

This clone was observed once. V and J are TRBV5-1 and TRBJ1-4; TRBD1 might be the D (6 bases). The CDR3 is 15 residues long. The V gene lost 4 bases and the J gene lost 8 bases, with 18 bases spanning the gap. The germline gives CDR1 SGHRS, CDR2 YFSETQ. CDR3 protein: CASSPWLGGGEKLFF. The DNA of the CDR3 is TGCGCCAGCAGCCCCTGGCTAGGGGGAGGAGAAAAACTGTTTTTT.

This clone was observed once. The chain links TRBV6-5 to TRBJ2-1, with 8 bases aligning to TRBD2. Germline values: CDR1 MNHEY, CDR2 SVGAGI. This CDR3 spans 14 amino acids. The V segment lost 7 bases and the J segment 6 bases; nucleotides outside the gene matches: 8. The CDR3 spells CASTSTGGPNEQFF. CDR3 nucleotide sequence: TGTGCCAGCACCTCTACGGGAGGGCCCAATGAGCAGTTCTTC.

The CDR3 loop is CASSPRGGGTEAFF. The CDR3 bases are TGTGCCAGCAGCCCTCGGGGGGGCGGGACTGAAGCTTTCTTT. J is TRBJ1-1 and V is TRBV7-8, with a tentative D call TRBD1 (6 bases). CDR1 and CDR2 from the germline V gene are SGHVS and FQNEAQ. Between the trimmed V and J ends, which lost 5 bases and 5 bases, there was a span of 15 bases. There are 14 residues in the CDR3.

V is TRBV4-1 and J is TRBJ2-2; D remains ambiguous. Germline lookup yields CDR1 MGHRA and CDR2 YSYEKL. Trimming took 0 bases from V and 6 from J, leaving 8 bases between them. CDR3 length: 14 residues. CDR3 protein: CASSQERTPGELFF. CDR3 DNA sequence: TGCGCCAGCAGCCAAGAGAGAACCCCCGGGGAGCTGTTTTTT.

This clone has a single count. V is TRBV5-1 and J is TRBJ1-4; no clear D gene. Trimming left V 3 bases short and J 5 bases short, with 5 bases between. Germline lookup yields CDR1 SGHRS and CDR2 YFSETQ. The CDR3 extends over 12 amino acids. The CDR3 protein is CASSSLNEKLFF. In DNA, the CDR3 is TGCGCCAGCAGCTCCCTCAATGAAAAACTGTTTTTT.

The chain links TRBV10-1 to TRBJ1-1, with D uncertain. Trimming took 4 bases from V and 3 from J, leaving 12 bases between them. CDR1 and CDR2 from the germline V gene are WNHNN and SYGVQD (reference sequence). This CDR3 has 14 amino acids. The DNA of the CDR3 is TGCGCCAGCAGTGTGTCGGTTGGGGACACTGAAGCTTTCTTT. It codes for CASSVSVGDTEAFF.

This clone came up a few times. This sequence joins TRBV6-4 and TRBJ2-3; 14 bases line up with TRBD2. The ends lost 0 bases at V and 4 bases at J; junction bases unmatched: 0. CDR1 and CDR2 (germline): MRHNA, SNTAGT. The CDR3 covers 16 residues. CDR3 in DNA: TGTGCCAGCAGTGACTCGACTAGCGGGGGGGCAGATACGCAGTATTTT. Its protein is CASSDSTSGGADTQYF.

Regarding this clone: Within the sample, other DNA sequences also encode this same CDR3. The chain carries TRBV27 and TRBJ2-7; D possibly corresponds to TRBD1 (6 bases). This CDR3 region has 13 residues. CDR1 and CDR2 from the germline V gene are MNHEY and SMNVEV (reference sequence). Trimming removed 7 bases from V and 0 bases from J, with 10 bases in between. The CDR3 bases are TGTGCCAGCAACCCGGGACACTCCTACGAGCAGTACTTC. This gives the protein CASNPGHSYEQYF.

CDR3 nucleotide sequence: TGTGCCAGCAGGCAAAGGGGTGGGCCCTTGGGGGAAAAACTGTTTTTT. It is translated as CASRQRGGPLGEKLFF. This chain uses TRBV27 with TRBJ1-4; weak D call: TRBD1 (5 bases). The V end lost 6 bases, the J end lost 8 bases, and 22 bases lay between the germline ends. CDR1 is MNHEY and CDR2 is SMNVEV in the germline V gene (reference sequence). The CDR3 contains 16 residues.

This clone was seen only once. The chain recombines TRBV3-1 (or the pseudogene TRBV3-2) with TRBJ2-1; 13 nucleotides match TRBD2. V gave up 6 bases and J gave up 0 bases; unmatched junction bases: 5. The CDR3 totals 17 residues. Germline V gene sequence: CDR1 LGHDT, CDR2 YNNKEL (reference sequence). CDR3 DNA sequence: TGTGCCAGCAGGCCTACTAGCGGGAGGGTCTCCTACAATGAGCAGTTCTTC. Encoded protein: CASRPTSGRVSYNEQFF.

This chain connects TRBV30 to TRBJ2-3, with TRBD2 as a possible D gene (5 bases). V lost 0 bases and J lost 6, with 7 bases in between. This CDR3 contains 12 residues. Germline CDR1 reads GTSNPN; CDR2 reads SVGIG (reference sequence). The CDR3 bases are TGTGCCTGGAGTGTAGGGAGCGATACGCAGTATTTT. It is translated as CAWSVGSDTQYF.

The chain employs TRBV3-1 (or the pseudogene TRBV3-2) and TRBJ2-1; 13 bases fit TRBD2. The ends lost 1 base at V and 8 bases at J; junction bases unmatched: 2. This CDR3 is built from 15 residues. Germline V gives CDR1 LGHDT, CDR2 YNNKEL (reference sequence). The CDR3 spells CASSQGTSGSDEQFF. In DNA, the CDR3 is TGTGCCAGCAGCCAAGGGACTAGCGGGAGCGATGAGCAGTTCTTC.

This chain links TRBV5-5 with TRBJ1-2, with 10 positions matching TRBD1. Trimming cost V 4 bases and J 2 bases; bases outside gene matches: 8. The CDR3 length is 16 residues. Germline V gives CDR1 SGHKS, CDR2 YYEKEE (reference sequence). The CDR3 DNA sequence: TGTGCCAGCAGCCCGGACAGGGGGGCTCGAAACTATGGCTACACCTTC. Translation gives CASSPDRGARNYGYTF.

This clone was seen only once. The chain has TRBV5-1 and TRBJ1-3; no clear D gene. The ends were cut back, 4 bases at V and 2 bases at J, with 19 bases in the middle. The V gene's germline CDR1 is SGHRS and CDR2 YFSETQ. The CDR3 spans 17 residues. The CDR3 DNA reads TGCGCCAGCAGCGTGGTCCCCCGACTATTTACTGGAAACACCATATATTTT. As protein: CASSVVPRLFTGNTIYF.

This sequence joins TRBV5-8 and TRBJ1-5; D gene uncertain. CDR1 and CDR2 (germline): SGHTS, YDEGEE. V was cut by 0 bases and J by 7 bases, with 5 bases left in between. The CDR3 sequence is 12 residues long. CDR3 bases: TGTGCCAGCAGCTTGGCCGGGCAGCCCCAGCATTTT. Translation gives CASSLAGQPQHF. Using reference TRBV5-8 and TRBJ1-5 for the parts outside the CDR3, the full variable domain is EAGVTQSPTHLIKTRGQQATLRCSPISGHTSVYWYQQALGLGLQFLLWYDEGEERNRGNFPPRFSGRQFPNYSSELNVNALELEDSALYLCASSLAGQPQHFGDGTRLSIL.

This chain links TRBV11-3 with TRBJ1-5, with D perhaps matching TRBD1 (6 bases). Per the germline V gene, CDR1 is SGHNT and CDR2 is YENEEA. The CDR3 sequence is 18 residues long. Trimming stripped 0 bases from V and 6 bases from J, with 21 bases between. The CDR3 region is CASSLDLVPYREAQPQHF. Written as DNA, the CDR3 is TGTGCCAGCAGCTTAGATCTTGTTCCATACAGGGAGGCTCAGCCCCAGCATTTT.